This TCR beta chain was found in a study of CD4 T cells in relation to SARS-CoV-2 and coronaviruses. General study points: Crossreactive clones expanded significantly less to SARS-CoV-2 than monoreactive clones.

This clone was found a few times. Its antigen is still unknown. Here immunoSEQ multiplex PCR was the method, and the copy in TCRdb shows in-frame clones only, minus some. This table has around 23,000 clones, less than 85% appearing once. CDR1 and CDR2 (germline): GTSNPN, SVGIG (reference sequence). The J segment lost 5 bases and the V segment lost 1 base, leaving 10 bases of the junction unmatched. The CDR3 is made up of 15 amino acids. Unexposed donor CD4+ T cells date from about 2011-2018, before the COVID-19 pandemic. CD4+ T cells were isolated from the cells after less than 13 days of culture. Sequenced sample: CD4+ T cells from PBMCs, cultured in vitro. This chain links TRBV30 with TRBJ2-5; 7 nucleotides line up with TRBD2. The clonotype was recovered from a human donor in good health. CDR3 nucleotide sequence: TGTGCCTGGAGTGGGGGGGAGGGCCGTTGGGAGACCCAGTACTTC. Its protein is CAWSGGEGRWETQYF.